This TCR beta chain stems from a study of control samples from healthy donors and cancer patients. The CDR3 is made up of 13 amino acids. CDR1 is KGHDR, CDR2 SFDVKD, per germline. The ends were cut back, 3 bases at V and 7 bases at J, with 9 bases in the middle. Clones were sequenced by immunoSEQ multiplex PCR, and TCRdb holds only the in-frame ones, with some missing. The sample comprises tens of thousands of clones, roughly nine tenths of which are singletons, and about 9.5% rests with the top ten. This receptor was obtained from a woman in her fifties or sixties with colorectal cancer. Sequenced material: PBMCs. This chain links TRBV24-1 with TRBJ2-1, with D maybe TRBD1 (5 bases). The CDR3 loop is CATSDHQGNEQFF. The CDR3 nucleotides read TGTGCCACCAGTGATCACCAGGGTAATGAGCAGTTCTTC.